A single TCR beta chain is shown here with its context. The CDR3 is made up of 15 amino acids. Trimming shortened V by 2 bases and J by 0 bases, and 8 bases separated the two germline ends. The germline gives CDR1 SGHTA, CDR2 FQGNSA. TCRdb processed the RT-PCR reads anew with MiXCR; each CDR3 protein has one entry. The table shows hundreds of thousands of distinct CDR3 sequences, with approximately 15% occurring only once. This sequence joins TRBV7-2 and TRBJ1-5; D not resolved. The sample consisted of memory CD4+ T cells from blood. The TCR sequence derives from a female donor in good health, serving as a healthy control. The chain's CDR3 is CASSLNQYSNQPQHF. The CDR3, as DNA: TGTGCCAGCAGCTTAAATCAGTATAGCAATCAGCCCCAGCATTTT. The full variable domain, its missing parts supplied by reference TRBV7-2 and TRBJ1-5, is GAGVSQSPSNKVTEKGKDVELRCDPISGHTALYWYRQSLGQGLEFLIYFQGNSAPDKSGLPSDRFSAERTGGSVSTLTIQRTQQEDSAVYLCASSLNQYSNQPQHFGDGTRLSIL.